Listed here are 4 T cell receptor beta chains from one sample, sequenced in a study of cytomegalovirus exposure and HLA in healthy donors. Only in-frame clones appear in the TCRdb table, and some are missing; sequencing was by immunoSEQ multiplex PCR. The sample contains approximately 150,000 clones, around nine tenths of which appear only once. The sample was PBMCs. These receptors were obtained from a man aged 18 to 30 in good health and CMV-seropositive.

The V call is TRBV7-6, the J call TRBJ2-7; a possible D gene is TRBD1 (6 bases). The CDR3 loop spans 14 amino acids. CDR1 SGHVS and CDR2 FNYEAQ come from the germline V gene. V was pared by 0 bases and J by 7 bases, with 13 bases between. The CDR3 bases are TGTGCCAGCAGCTTAGCTCAGGGGCTGCGGGAGCAGTACTTC. It yields the protein CASSLAQGLREQYF.

The CDR3 loop reads CASSLPVSNYGYTF. DNA of the CDR3: TGTGCCAGCAGCTTACCGGTGTCTAACTATGGCTACACCTTC. This rearrangement joins TRBV7-9 to TRBJ1-2; D gene ambiguous. The germline V gene encodes CDR1 SEHNR and CDR2 FQNEAQ (reference sequence). Trimming stripped 2 bases from V and 0 bases from J, with 7 bases between. The CDR3 length is 14 residues.

The CDR3 DNA follows: TGCGCCAGCAGCTTGGACCTTATGGGACAGACCTACGAGCAGTACTTC. This sequence encodes CASSLDLMGQTYEQYF. The V and J genes are TRBV5-1 and TRBJ2-7; TRBD1 matches at 7 bases. The CDR3 totals 16 residues. Germline-derived CDR1 and CDR2 are SGHRS and YFSETQ. J lost 2 bases, V lost 0 bases, and 8 bases had no gene match.

This sequence joins TRBV11-2 and TRBJ2-7; no firm D call. Between the trimmed V and J ends, which lost 2 bases and 2 bases, there was a span of 7 bases. The germline V gene has CDR1 SGHAT and CDR2 FQNNGV. The CDR3 is 13 amino acids. CDR3 amino acids: CASSLSEAYEQYF. The DNA of the CDR3 is TGTGCCAGCAGCTTATCTGAGGCCTACGAGCAGTACTTC.